These 14 T cell receptor beta chains came from one sample sequenced in a study of cytomegalovirus exposure and HLA in healthy donors. PCR involved 60 Vbeta and 13 Jbeta primers. Libraries were prepared by immunoSEQ multiplex PCR; TCRdb keeps only in-frame clonotypes and omits some of them. The table shows approximately 150,000 clones, with 65% to 75% occurring only once. Material: PBMCs. Source of these receptors: a human donor in good health.

This sequence joins TRBV2 and TRBJ1-6; D not resolved. The CDR3 is 15 amino acids. CDR1 and CDR2 (germline): SNHLY, FYNNEI. Trimming stripped 7 bases from V and 0 bases from J, with 10 bases between. The CDR3 is CASIVQSSYNSPLHF. The CDR3 DNA is TGTGCCAGCATTGTACAGAGCTCCTATAATTCACCCCTCCACTTT.

The CDR3 DNA follows: TGTGCCAGCGGCTCCCAGCGGGGGCCGGTCTACGAGCAGTACTTC. This translates into CASGSQRGPVYEQYF. This chain connects TRBV2 to TRBJ2-7; 8 bases match TRBD2. From germline, CDR1 is SNHLY and CDR2 FYNNEI. V lost 8 bases, J lost 3 bases, and 12 bases stayed unmatched. The CDR3 spans 15 residues.

The J gene is TRBJ1-2, the V gene TRBV30; tentative D call: TRBD1 (6 bases). The CDR3 consists of 11 residues. The germline V gene has CDR1 GTSNPN and CDR2 SVGIG (reference sequence). V was trimmed by 0 bases and J by 14 bases, leaving 13 bases between them. The CDR3 nucleotides are TGTGCCTGGAGTGTGGGAGGGGACAATACCTTC. It encodes CAWSVGGDNTF.

CDR3 sequence reads: CASSTYLGDNEQFF. The CDR3 bases are TGTGCCAGCAGCACGTATTTAGGGGACAATGAGCAGTTCTTC. J is TRBJ2-1 and V is TRBV11-2, with a tentative D call TRBD1 (5 bases). The ends were cut back, 5 bases at V and 5 bases at J, with 13 bases in the middle. The CDR3 has 14 residues. Germline lookup yields CDR1 SGHAT and CDR2 FQNNGV.

The J gene is TRBJ2-1, the V gene TRBV5-4; maybe TRBD1 (6 bases). V lost 4 bases, J lost 0 bases, and 11 bases lay in between. This CDR3 contains 15 residues. Per germline, CDR1 SGHNT and CDR2 YYREEE (reference sequence). The CDR3 protein is CASSPDSSSYNEQFF. The CDR3 nucleotides are TGTGCCAGCAGCCCGGACAGTAGCTCCTACAATGAGCAGTTCTTC.

The chain has TRBV19 and TRBJ2-5; the D gene is possibly TRBD1 (6 bases). Germline CDR1 is LNHDA and CDR2 is SQIVND (reference sequence). There are 15 residues in the CDR3. V was cut by 3 bases and J by 5 bases, with 16 bases left in between. The CDR3 sequence is CASSIGQGISETQYF. In nucleotides, the CDR3 is TGTGCCAGTAGTATCGGGCAGGGGATTAGCGAGACCCAGTACTTC. Combining the CDR3 with reference TRBV19 and TRBJ2-5 gives the whole variable domain DGGITQSPKYLFRKEGQNVTLSCEQNLNHDAMYWYRQDPGQGLRLIYYSQIVNDFQKGDIAEGYSVSREKKESFPLTVTSAQKNPTAFYLCASSIGQGISETQYFGPGTRLLVL.

V gene TRBV19 combines with J gene TRBJ1-5; 7 bases align to TRBD1. The V gene's germline CDR1 is LNHDA and CDR2 SQIVND (reference sequence). V was pared by 3 bases and J by 7 bases, with 12 bases of the junction left unmatched. The CDR3 contains 16 residues. This CDR3 is CASSIRGELMGQPQHF. The CDR3 nucleotides read TGTGCCAGTAGTATCAGGGGGGAGTTGATGGGACAGCCCCAGCATTTT.

This clone was seen a single time. This rearrangement joins TRBV7-9 to TRBJ2-4, with D possibly TRBD2 on 5 matching bases. Germline assignment: CDR1 SEHNR and CDR2 FQNEAQ (reference sequence). The CDR3 extends over 17 amino acids. Trimming left V 1 base short and J 0 bases short, with 13 bases between. CDR3 loop: CASSLGSQRRAKNIQYF. CDR3 nucleotides: TGTGCCAGCAGCTTAGGGTCTCAGCGGCGAGCCAAAAACATTCAGTACTTC. The full variable domain, its missing parts supplied by reference TRBV7-9 and TRBJ2-4, is DTGVSQNPRHKITKRGQNVTFRCDPISEHNRLYWYRQTLGQGPEFLTYFQNEAQLEKSRLLSDRFSAERPKGSFSTLEIQRTEQGDSAMYLCASSLGSQRRAKNIQYFGAGTRLSVL.

This clone was seen only a few times. V gene TRBV28 combines with J gene TRBJ1-1; D is undetermined. Per germline, CDR1 MDHEN and CDR2 SYDVKM. V was pared by 3 bases and J by 5 bases, with 16 bases between. This CDR3 region has 15 residues. The chain's CDR3 is CASSFSGGGVTEAFF. As DNA, the CDR3 is TGTGCCAGCAGTTTCTCGGGTGGTGGAGTTACTGAAGCTTTCTTT.

V gene TRBV5-6 combines with J gene TRBJ1-6; possible D gene TRBD1, 5 bases. Germline lookup yields CDR1 SGHDT and CDR2 YYEEEE. CDR3 length: 16 amino acids. V was trimmed by 4 bases and J by 8 bases, leaving 19 bases between them. Here the CDR3 reads CASSTRRQGIDSPLHF. CDR3 DNA: TGTGCCAGCAGCACACGGCGGCAGGGCATCGATTCACCCCTCCACTTT.

This clone has more than one count but fewer than ten. This chain connects TRBV4-1 to TRBJ1-2, with TRBD1 as a possible D gene (5 bases). Germline V gene lookup returns CDR1 MGHRA and CDR2 YSYEKL. The CDR3 has 17 amino acids. With 1 base removed from V and 4 bases from J, the gap between germline ends came to 19 bases. The CDR3 protein is CASSQVPAAGGAYGYTF. CDR3 DNA: TGCGCCAGCAGCCAAGTTCCGGCCGCCGGAGGGGCCTATGGCTACACCTTC.

Regarding this clone: The germline gene is not matched at one end of the junction; a read error may be the cause. The chain carries TRBV7-9 and TRBJ1-5; D perhaps matches TRBD1 (6 bases). CDR1 SEHNR and CDR2 FQNEAQ come from the germline V gene (reference sequence). This CDR3 contains 18 residues. As DNA, the CDR3 is TGTTCCAGCAGCTTATATCGGGGCAGGGGTGATAGCAATCAGCCCCAGCATTTT. Protein: CSSSLYRGRGDSNQPQHF.

This chain joins TRBV7-2 and TRBJ1-2; a possible D gene is TRBD1 (5 bases). The CDR3 extends over 13 amino acids. Germline-derived CDR1 and CDR2 are SGHTA and FQGNSA. V lost 5 bases, J lost 4 bases, and 11 bases lay in between. For the CDR3, the DNA is TGTGCCAGCAGCCCGACAGTTATCTATGGCTACACCTTC. Translated: CASSPTVIYGYTF.

The chain links TRBV19 to TRBJ1-4; 7 nucleotides align to TRBD1. Trimming took 8 bases from V and 4 from J; bases not matched to a gene: 4. This CDR3 has 13 amino acids. CDR1 is LNHDA, CDR2 SQIVND, per germline (reference sequence). The CDR3 nucleotides are TGTGCCAGTCGAGACAGGGATAATGAAAAACTGTTTTTT. Its protein is CASRDRDNEKLFF.